This T cell receptor beta chain was retrieved from a study of blood T cell repertoires in COVID-19. At the level of the study: Whether acute or convalescent, the COVID-19 samples came from the United States, Italy and Spain. Sample material is recorded as cDNA or gDNA derived from T cells, B-cell-depleted T cells, or PBMCs.

Seattle patients were enrolled during active infection and followed longitudinally. Authors' processing steps: Amplification of reference gene primers was used by the study to estimate nucleated cell counts. Sequencing was performed with immunoSEQ multiplex PCR; in TCRdb, only in-frame clones are kept and a portion is missing. V and J calls and clone size are as listed in that table; D and trimming were resolved from the DNA. Of 390,000 or so clones in the sample, around 87% were seen once. The length of the CDR3 is 15 residues. Germline assignment: CDR1 LNHDA and CDR2 SQIVND (reference sequence). The V and J ends lost 0 bases and 0 bases respectively, with 6 bases between them.

The sequence came from a woman in her 30s with COVID-19, enrolled during active disease. This rearrangement joins TRBV19 to TRBJ1-5; D not resolved. Sequenced input: peripheral blood. In nucleotides, the CDR3 is TGTGCCAGTAGTATAGAACTGTATAGCAATCAGCCCCAGCATTTT. It codes for CASSIELYSNQPQHF.